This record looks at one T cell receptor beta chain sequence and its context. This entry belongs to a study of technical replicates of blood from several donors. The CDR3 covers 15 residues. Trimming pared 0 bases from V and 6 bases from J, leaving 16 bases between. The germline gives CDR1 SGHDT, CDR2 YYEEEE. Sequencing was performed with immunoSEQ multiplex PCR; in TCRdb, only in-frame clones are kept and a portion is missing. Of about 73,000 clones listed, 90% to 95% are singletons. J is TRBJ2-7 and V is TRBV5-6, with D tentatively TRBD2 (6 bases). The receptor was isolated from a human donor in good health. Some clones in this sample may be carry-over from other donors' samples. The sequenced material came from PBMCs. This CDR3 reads CASSLEAGLGIEQYF. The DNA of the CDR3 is TGTGCCAGCAGCTTGGAGGCGGGGTTGGGGATCGAGCAGTACTTC. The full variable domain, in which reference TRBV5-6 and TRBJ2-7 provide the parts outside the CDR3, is DAGVTQSPTHLIKTRGQQVTLRCSPKSGHDTVSWYQQALGQGPQFIFQYYEEEERQRGNFPDRFSGHQFPNYSSELNVNALLLGDSALYLCASSLEAGLGIEQYFGPGTRLTVT.